The next 9 T cell receptor beta chains were all read from a single sample in a study of STAT3 mutations in large granular lymphocyte leukemia. Study results and caveats: In T-cell large granular lymphocyte leukemia, about half of patients showed multiple immunodominant subclonotypes.

These receptors are not linked to any known antigen. TCRdb's table, derived via immunoSEQ multiplex PCR, lists solely in-frame clones and lacks some. There are roughly 10,000 clones in the sample; 54% occur only once, and roughly 9% lies in the top ten. The sequenced material came from peripheral blood mononuclear cells. The origin of the receptors is a boy between 5 and 17 years old with T-cell large granular lymphocyte leukemia. Some clones in this sample may be carry-over from other donors' samples.

This clone was seen just once. The chain combines TRBV7-2 with TRBJ2-6, with D uncertain. Germline CDR1 and CDR2: SGHTA and FQGNSA. The CDR3 length is 16 residues. Trimming removed 9 bases at V and 2 bases at J, with 17 bases between. The DNA of the CDR3 is TGTGCCAGTACCAACCGGGCAGCCACTGGGGCCAACGTCCTGACTTTC. It codes for CASTNRAATGANVLTF.

This sequence joins TRBV18 and TRBJ2-6, with TRBD1 matching over 8 bases. The CDR3 length is 15 residues. Trimming removed 3 bases from V and 2 bases from J; junction bases left unmatched: 0. CDR1 and CDR2 (germline): KGHSH, LQKENI. The CDR3 DNA follows: TGTGCCAGCTCACCGACAGGGGCTGGGGCCAACGTCCTGACTTTC. This gives the protein CASSPTGAGANVLTF.

In this sample, this clone turned up a few times. The chain links TRBV6-1 to TRBJ2-3; no reliable D call. This CDR3 spans 15 amino acids. Trimming pared 7 bases from V and 2 bases from J, leaving 16 bases between. CDR1 MNHNS and CDR2 SASEGT come from the germline V gene. DNA of the CDR3: TGTGCCAGCACCCGACATCTTGACACCACAGATACGCAGTATTTT. This codes for CASTRHLDTTDTQYF.

This clone appeared a few times. The V call is TRBV20-1, the J call TRBJ2-5; weak D call: TRBD2 (5 bases). Germline loops: CDR1 DFQATT, CDR2 SNEGSKA (reference sequence). Trimming took 6 bases from V and 7 from J, leaving 12 bases between them. CDR3 length: 11 residues. CDR3 protein: CSARGGGTQYF. For the CDR3, the DNA is TGCAGTGCCCGTGGCGGAGGGACCCAGTACTTC.

The chain links TRBV30 to TRBJ2-1; the match to TRBD1 covers 7 bases. V was clipped by 0 bases and J by 3 bases; unmatched bases: 29. Germline assignment: CDR1 GTSNPN and CDR2 SVGIG (reference sequence). The CDR3 loop spans 23 amino acids. The CDR3 DNA reads as TGTGCCTGGAGTGTCGACAGGGATCACCCACACACAAACCCAGCCCCTATCTACAATGAGCAGTTCTTC. Its translation is CAWSVDRDHPHTNPAPIYNEQFF. Supplemented by reference TRBV30 and TRBJ2-1, the full variable domain reads SQTIHQWPATLVQPVGSPLSLECTVEGTSNPNLYWYRQAAGRGLQLLFYSVGIGQISSEVPQNLSASRPQDRQFILSSKKLLLSDSGFYLCAWSVDRDHPHTNPAPIYNEQFFGPGTRLTVL.

This chain joins TRBV25-1 and TRBJ2-7; 12 bases agree with TRBD2. Germline trimming cut 2 bases from V and 10 bases from J; bases unmatched to any gene: 9. Germline CDR1 is MGHDK and CDR2 is SYGVNS. The CDR3 length is 15 residues. The CDR3 loop reads CASSEGSSGRAGQYF. The CDR3 nucleotides read TGTGCCAGCAGTGAAGGTTCTAGCGGGAGGGCCGGTCAGTACTTC.

The rearrangement joins TRBV27 to TRBJ1-1, with D perhaps matching TRBD1 (6 bases). From germline, CDR1 is MNHEY and CDR2 SMNVEV (reference sequence). There are 14 residues in the CDR3. The V and J ends lost 6 bases and 6 bases respectively, with 17 bases between them. CDR3 protein: CASSAGVVGAEAFF. The CDR3 DNA reads TGTGCCAGCAGCGCAGGGGTGGTTGGTGCTGAAGCTTTCTTT.

By share, this clone ranks as large. The CDR3 bases are TGCAGCGTGCAGGATCCCGCTAACCAAGAGACCCAGTACTTC. Its translation is CSVQDPANQETQYF. The chain combines TRBV29-1 with TRBJ2-5; D gene unclear. Germline V gene sequence: CDR1 SQVTM, CDR2 ANQGSEA. The CDR3 sequence is 14 residues long. Trimming removed 6 bases from V and 0 bases from J, with 14 bases in between.

The chain uses TRBV7-8 and TRBJ2-5; no clear D gene. The CDR3 spans 14 residues. V was shortened by 0 bases and J by 3 bases, with 8 bases between the two germline ends. Germline CDR1 reads SGHVS; CDR2 reads FQNEAQ. CDR3 loop: CASSLAQVKETQYF. The DNA for the CDR3 is TGTGCCAGCAGCTTAGCGCAAGTTAAAGAGACCCAGTACTTC.